Each of the 18 T cell receptor beta chains below was sequenced from the same sample in a study of blood T cell repertoires in COVID-19. This table comes from immunoSEQ multiplex PCR, and its TCRdb copy is limited to in-frame clones, with some not included. Among around 200,000 clones, 80% to 90% were seen once, and the ten largest hold about 1.2%. Sequencing input: PBMCs or T cells enriched from blood (not recorded which). These receptors were collected from a man between 25 and 39 years old who had recovered from COVID-19.

This chain joins TRBV6-1 and TRBJ1-2; 9 positions match TRBD1. Germline lookup yields CDR1 MNHNS and CDR2 SASEGT. The CDR3 contains 14 residues. After removal of 3 bases from V and 4 bases from J, the junction contained 3 bases not matched to a gene. The CDR3 nucleotides read TGTGCCAGCAGTGACCGGGACAGGGTCTATGGCTACACCTTC. It encodes CASSDRDRVYGYTF.

The chain carries TRBV27 and TRBJ2-1; 8 nucleotides align to TRBD2. Germline V gene lookup returns CDR1 MNHEY and CDR2 SMNVEV (reference sequence). After removal of 6 bases from V and 7 bases from J, the junction contained 14 bases not matched to a gene. The CDR3 is 16 residues long. The CDR3 sequence is CASSRTSGDRWNEQFF. CDR3 DNA: TGTGCCAGCAGCCGAACTAGCGGCGACCGTTGGAATGAGCAGTTCTTC.

V gene TRBV30 combines with J gene TRBJ2-7; 12 nucleotides line up with TRBD2. V lost 2 bases, J lost 6 bases, and 2 bases stayed unmatched. The germline CDR1 and CDR2 sequences are GTSNPN and SVGIG (reference sequence). CDR3 length: 13 amino acids. The DNA of the CDR3 is TGTGCCTGGAGTCCTAGCGGGAGGGGCGAGCAGTACTTC. Translation: CAWSPSGRGEQYF.

V and J are TRBV18 and TRBJ2-6, with no clear D. The V end was cut by 0 bases, the J end by 0 bases, with 6 bases between. The CDR3 is 16 residues long. The germline V gene encodes CDR1 KGHSH and CDR2 LQKENI. In nucleotides, the CDR3 is TGTGCCAGCTCACCACCCTATCTCTCTGGGGCCAACGTCCTGACTTTC. Translated, it gives CASSPPYLSGANVLTF. The whole variable domain, remainder taken from reference TRBV18 and TRBJ2-6, is NAGVMQNPRHLVRRRGQEARLRCSPMKGHSHVYWYRQLPEEGLKFMVYLQKENIIDESGMPKERFSAEFPKEGPSILRIQQVVRGDSAAYFCASSPPYLSGANVLTFGAGSRLTVL.

The gene calls are TRBV19 and TRBJ2-1, with D tentatively TRBD2 (6 bases). V was clipped by 5 bases and J by 7 bases, with 15 bases between them. This CDR3 is 14 amino acids long. The germline CDR1 and CDR2 sequences are LNHDA and SQIVND (reference sequence). The CDR3 spells CASSPEIAVNEQFF. The CDR3 DNA is TGTGCCAGTAGTCCAGAAATAGCGGTTAATGAGCAGTTCTTC.

The chain uses TRBV28 and TRBJ2-1; D may be TRBD1 (5 bases). The V end lost 7 bases, the J end lost 5 bases, and 12 bases lay between the germline ends. This CDR3 region has 13 residues. CDR1 is MDHEN and CDR2 is SYDVKM in the germline V gene. This CDR3 reads CASTIQENNEQFF. The CDR3 region has the DNA TGTGCCAGCACCATACAGGAAAACAATGAGCAGTTCTTC.

The gene calls are TRBV11-2 and TRBJ2-7, with 14 bases fitting TRBD2. This CDR3 is built from 15 residues. V lost 2 bases, J lost 6 bases, and 3 bases stayed unmatched. The germline gives CDR1 SGHAT, CDR2 FQNNGV. Here the CDR3 reads CASSLLGTSGSEQYF. CDR3 coding DNA: TGTGCCAGCAGCTTACTTGGGACTAGCGGGAGCGAGCAGTACTTC. The complete variable domain, with remaining parts taken from reference TRBV11-2 and TRBJ2-7, reads EAGVAQSPRYKIIEKRQSVAFWCNPISGHATLYWYQQILGQGPKLLIQFQNNGVVDDSQLPKDRFSAERLKGVDSTLKIQPAKLEDSAVYLCASSLLGTSGSEQYFGPGTRLTVT.

The V gene is TRBV28, the J gene TRBJ2-7; TRBD2 aligns across 14 bases. The CDR3 covers 16 residues. The junction had 11 bases not matched to a gene; V was cut back by 6 bases and J by 7 bases. Germline loops: CDR1 MDHEN, CDR2 SYDVKM. DNA for the CDR3: TGTGCCAGCAGCGCCCGGACTAGCGGGAGGTACCGAGAGCAGTACTTC. This gives the protein CASSARTSGRYREQYF. Filled out from reference TRBV28 and TRBJ2-7, the complete variable domain reads DVKVTQSSRYLVKRTGEKVFLECVQDMDHENMFWYRQDPGLGLRLIYFSYDVKMKEKGDIPEGYSVSREKKERFSLILESASTNQTSMYLCASSARTSGRYREQYFGPGTRLTVT.

The V call is TRBV24-1, the J call TRBJ1-3; 7 positions match TRBD1. This CDR3 spans 14 amino acids. Germline values: CDR1 KGHDR, CDR2 SFDVKD. Trimming took 4 bases from V and 4 from J; bases not matched to a gene: 3. DNA of the CDR3: TGTGCCACCAGTGACAGGGGGAACGGAAACACCATATATTTT. Its translation: CATSDRGNGNTIYF.

V gene TRBV5-1 combines with J gene TRBJ1-2; 9 positions agree with TRBD1. In germline, CDR1 is SGHRS, CDR2 YFSETQ. The V gene end was trimmed by 6 bases and the J gene end by 3 bases; junction bases not matched to a gene: 9. The CDR3 sequence is 15 residues long. The CDR3 region is CASKPGTGLDYGYTF. The CDR3 bases are TGCGCCAGCAAACCCGGGACAGGGTTAGACTATGGCTACACCTTC.

The V gene is TRBV18, the J gene TRBJ1-1, with 7 bases aligning to TRBD1. V shed 4 bases, J shed 2 bases, and the junction held 4 bases outside the gene matches. This CDR3 has 14 amino acids. Germline lookup yields CDR1 KGHSH and CDR2 LQKENI. The chain's CDR3 is CASSLDRINTEAFF. The DNA for the CDR3 is TGTGCCAGCTCACTGGACAGGATAAACACTGAAGCTTTCTTT.

The chain combines TRBV28 with TRBJ2-1; 9 bases map to TRBD2. This CDR3 comprises 16 residues. Germline V gene sequence: CDR1 MDHEN, CDR2 SYDVKM. Germline trimming cut 2 bases from V and 4 bases from J; bases unmatched to any gene: 6. CDR3 sequence reads: CASSLGISGGYNEQFF. CDR3 nucleotides: TGTGCCAGCAGTTTAGGTATCAGCGGGGGGTACAATGAGCAGTTCTTC.

The J gene is TRBJ2-7, the V gene TRBV13; 8 positions match TRBD1. The ends lost 5 bases at V and 4 bases at J; junction bases unmatched: 7. Germline V gene lookup returns CDR1 PRHDT and CDR2 FYEKMQ (reference sequence). The CDR3 runs to 14 residues. The CDR3 DNA sequence: TGTGCCAGCAGCCCTACCGGACAGGGTTACGAGCAGTACTTC. Protein sequence: CASSPTGQGYEQYF. Filled out from reference TRBV13 and TRBJ2-7, the complete variable domain reads AAGVIQSPRHLIKEKRETATLKCYPIPRHDTVYWYQQGPGQDPQFLISFYEKMQSDKGSIPDRFSAQQFSDYHSELNMSSLELGDSALYFCASSPTGQGYEQYFGPGTRLTVT.

The rearrangement uses TRBV18 and TRBJ2-7; the match to TRBD2 covers 11 bases. J gave up 5 bases and V 5 bases, and 5 bases lay outside the gene matches. The CDR3 runs to 14 residues. Germline CDR1 and CDR2: KGHSH and LQKENI. In nucleotides, the CDR3 is TGTGCCAGCTCAGTAGCGGGAGGGGTGGACGAGCAGTACTTC. It specifies CASSVAGGVDEQYF.

The chain carries TRBV12-3 or TRBV12-4 and TRBJ2-1, with D perhaps matching TRBD2 (6 bases). The CDR3 spans 13 residues. The V gene lost 4 bases and the J gene lost 4 bases, with 8 bases spanning the gap. CDR3 sequence: CASSSGTYNEQFF. Written as DNA, the CDR3 is TGTGCCAGCAGTTCGGGGACTTACAATGAGCAGTTCTTC.

This clone appeared many times. The chain carries TRBV7-2 and TRBJ2-1; 9 bases are a match to TRBD2. Per germline, CDR1 SGHTA and CDR2 FQGNSA. CDR3 length: 13 residues. Losses at the gene ends were 4 bases for V and 9 bases for J; bases not matched to a gene: 4. CDR3 DNA: TGTGCCAGCAGCTCCGTAGCGGGAGCTGAGCAGTTCTTC. As protein: CASSSVAGAEQFF.

V usage is TRBV9 and J usage is TRBJ2-3; TRBD2 might be the D (5 bases). Germline CDR1 reads SGDLS; CDR2 reads YYNGEE. V gave up 4 bases and J gave up 0 bases, with 9 bases separating them. This CDR3 region has 14 residues. CDR3 bases: TGTGCCAGCAGCTCGAGCGGTAGCACAGATACGCAGTATTTT. This sequence encodes CASSSSGSTDTQYF.

This clone was detected many times. The chain joins TRBV2 to TRBJ2-3, with 8 nucleotides matching TRBD1. The CDR3 extends over 18 amino acids. Looked up from germline, CDR1 is SNHLY and CDR2 is FYNNEI. V shed 0 bases, J shed 2 bases, and the junction held 10 bases outside the gene matches. Here the CDR3 DNA reads TGTGCCAGCAGTGAAGCGGGGGGACAGGACCAGTCCACAGATACGCAGTATTTT. The encoded protein is CASSEAGGQDQSTDTQYF.